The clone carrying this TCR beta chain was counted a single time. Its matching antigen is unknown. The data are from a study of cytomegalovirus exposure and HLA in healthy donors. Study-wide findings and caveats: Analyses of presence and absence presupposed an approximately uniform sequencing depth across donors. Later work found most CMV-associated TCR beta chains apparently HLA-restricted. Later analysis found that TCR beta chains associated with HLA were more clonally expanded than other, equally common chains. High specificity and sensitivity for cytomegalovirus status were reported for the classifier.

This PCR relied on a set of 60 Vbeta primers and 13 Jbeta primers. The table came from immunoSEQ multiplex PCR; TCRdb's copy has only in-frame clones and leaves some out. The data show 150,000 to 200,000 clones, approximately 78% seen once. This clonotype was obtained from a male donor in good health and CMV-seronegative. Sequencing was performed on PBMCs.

Here the CDR3 reads CASSGGGTGLNSSPLHF. DNA for the CDR3: TGTGCCAGCAGCGGGGGGGGGACAGGACTTAATAGCTCACCCCTCCACTTT. The chain couples TRBV7-2 to TRBJ1-6, with TRBD1 matching 8 bases. Germline CDR1 reads SGHTA; CDR2 reads FQGNSA. Trimming took 5 bases from V and 10 from J; bases not matched to a gene: 16. The CDR3 length is 17 residues.